The rows below give T cell receptor beta chains drawn from one sample of a study of radiotherapy plus CTLA-4 blockade in lung cancer. Sequencing was performed with immunoSEQ multiplex PCR; in TCRdb, only in-frame clones are kept and a portion is missing. The profile shows 62,000 or so clones, around 79% of them singletons. Material: peripheral blood, obtained from a patient treated with radiotherapy plus ipilimumab. Every receptor here comes from a human donor with non-small cell lung cancer who had a complete response to radiotherapy plus ipilimumab. Each CDR3 is given with its conserved first and last residue. The order of the fields is CDR3 protein, CDR3 DNA, J gene, D gene, clone size, V gene. D genes are given only for firm matches. Some rows mark clone size as missing; the rest say once, few, many or name a class of expanded clone.

CDR3aa: CASSEGSGDSYEQYF
CDR3nt: TGTGCCAGCAGTGAAGGTAGCGGGGATTCCTACGAGCAGTACTTC
j_gene: TRBJ2-7
d_gene: TRBD2
abundance: .
v_gene: TRBV25-1

CDR3aa: CASSLGLAWVNEQFF
CDR3nt: TGTGCCAGCAGCTTAGGACTAGCCTGGGTCAATGAGCAGTTCTTC
j_gene: TRBJ2-1
d_gene: TRBD2
abundance: .
v_gene: TRBV7-6

CDR3aa: CASSLAGGGVTEAFF
CDR3nt: TGTGCCAGCAGCTTAGCGGGAGGGGGCGTCACTGAAGCTTTCTTT
j_gene: TRBJ1-1
d_gene: TRBD1
abundance: .
v_gene: TRBV7-9

CDR3aa: CASSFEGDQPQHF
CDR3nt: TGTGCCAGCAGCTTCGAGGGAGATCAGCCCCAGCATTTT
j_gene: TRBJ1-5
d_gene: .
abundance: .
v_gene: TRBV7-2

CDR3aa: CASRPPRVGDYEQFF
CDR3nt: TGTGCCAGCAGACCACCCAGGGTAGGGGACTATGAGCAGTTCTTC
j_gene: TRBJ2-1
d_gene: .
abundance: .
v_gene: TRBV6-5

CDR3aa: CASSPRELVSETQYF
CDR3nt: TGTGCCAGCAGCCCCAGGGAGCTGGTTTCGGAGACCCAGTACTTC
j_gene: TRBJ2-5
d_gene: .
abundance: .
v_gene: TRBV6-1

CDR3aa: CASSPQGLAGGPNTQYF
CDR3nt: TGTGCCAGCAGCCCCCAGGGTTTGGCGGGGGGGCCGAATACGCAGTATTTT
j_gene: TRBJ2-3
d_gene: TRBD2
abundance: .
v_gene: TRBV2

CDR3aa: CASSLLLEGRSPYGYTF
CDR3nt: TGTGCCAGCAGCCTCCTTCTCGAGGGACGGAGCCCCTATGGCTACACCTTC
j_gene: TRBJ1-2
d_gene: .
abundance: .
v_gene: TRBV11-2

CDR3aa: CASSAVGFF
CDR3nt: TGTGCCAGCAGCGCGGTAGGGTTCTTC
j_gene: TRBJ2-1
d_gene: .
abundance: many
v_gene: TRBV7-9

CDR3aa: CASTRLDTDTQYF
CDR3nt: TGTGCCTCCACCCGACTAGACACAGATACGCAGTATTTT
j_gene: TRBJ2-3
d_gene: .
abundance: .
v_gene: TRBV27

CDR3aa: CASSERTGGVYNEQFF
CDR3nt: TGTGCCAGCAGTGAAAGGACAGGGGGCGTCTACAATGAGCAGTTCTTC
j_gene: TRBJ2-1
d_gene: TRBD1
abundance: once
v_gene: TRBV2

CDR3aa: CAWEDDRNYEQYF
CDR3nt: TGTGCCTGGGAGGACGACAGGAACTACGAGCAGTACTTC
j_gene: TRBJ2-7
d_gene: .
abundance: .
v_gene: TRBV30

CDR3aa: CASSVGTSGVRGYQFF
CDR3nt: TGTGCCAGCAGCGTAGGGACTAGCGGGGTCCGCGGATATCAGTTCTTC
j_gene: TRBJ2-1
d_gene: TRBD2
abundance: once
v_gene: TRBV9

CDR3aa: CASSRGDSGNTIYF
CDR3nt: TGTGCCAGCAGCCGAGGGGACTCTGGAAACACCATATATTTT
j_gene: TRBJ1-3
d_gene: .
abundance: .
v_gene: TRBV7-2

CDR3aa: CASSYSKLAAKNIQYF
CDR3nt: TGTGCCAGCAGTTACTCGAAGCTGGCAGCCAAAAACATTCAGTACTTC
j_gene: TRBJ2-4
d_gene: .
abundance: .
v_gene: TRBV6-5

CDR3aa: CASSPVAGVTDTQYF
CDR3nt: TGTGCCAGCTCACCAGTGGCGGGGGTCACAGATACGCAGTATTTT
j_gene: TRBJ2-3
d_gene: TRBD2
abundance: .
v_gene: TRBV18

CDR3aa: CSFGGAEGYTF
CDR3nt: TGCAGCTTCGGGGGGGCTGAGGGCTACACCTTC
j_gene: TRBJ1-2
d_gene: .
abundance: .
v_gene: TRBV29-1

CDR3aa: CASSEQRGGYETQYF
CDR3nt: TGTGCCAGCAGTGAGCAGCGGGGGGGATATGAGACCCAGTACTTC
j_gene: TRBJ2-5
d_gene: TRBD2
abundance: .
v_gene: TRBV2

CDR3aa: CASSTSRGYEQFF
CDR3nt: TGTGCCAGCAGTACTAGCCGGGGCTATGAGCAGTTCTTC
j_gene: TRBJ2-1
d_gene: .
abundance: .
v_gene: TRBV6-4

CDR3aa: CASSLRGQGAQPQHF
CDR3nt: TGTGCCAGCAGTTTACGGGGACAGGGGGCCCAGCCCCAGCATTTT
j_gene: TRBJ1-5
d_gene: TRBD1
abundance: .
v_gene: TRBV27

CDR3aa: CASSPGGVNTEAFF
CDR3nt: TGTGCCAGCAGCCCAGGGGGAGTGAACACTGAAGCTTTCTTT
j_gene: TRBJ1-1
d_gene: TRBD1
abundance: few
v_gene: TRBV6-4

CDR3aa: CASSVGTEGSEQYF
CDR3nt: TGTGCCAGCAGTGTGGGGACAGAGGGGTCCGAGCAGTACTTC
j_gene: TRBJ2-7
d_gene: TRBD1
abundance: few
v_gene: TRBV6-4

CDR3aa: CASSLPGGWDAHGNEQFF
CDR3nt: TGTGCCAGCAGCCTCCCCGGGGGGTGGGACGCCCATGGAAATGAGCAGTTCTTC
j_gene: TRBJ2-1
d_gene: TRBD2
abundance: .
v_gene: TRBV5-8

CDR3aa: CASRPTRIGSNEQYF
CDR3nt: TGCGCCAGCAGGCCGACTAGAATAGGTAGCAACGAGCAGTACTTC
j_gene: TRBJ2-7
d_gene: .
abundance: .
v_gene: TRBV4-1

CDR3aa: CASSTGLFTSSGNTIYF
CDR3nt: TGTGCCAGTAGTACGGGACTGTTCACTAGCTCTGGAAACACCATATATTTT
j_gene: TRBJ1-3
d_gene: .
abundance: .
v_gene: TRBV19

CDR3aa: CAWSEASGANVLTF
CDR3nt: TGTGCCTGGAGTGAGGCCTCTGGGGCCAACGTCCTGACTTTC
j_gene: TRBJ2-6
d_gene: .
abundance: .
v_gene: TRBV30

CDR3aa: CAWSVLSFHNEQFF
CDR3nt: TGTGCCTGGAGTGTACTAAGCTTCCACAATGAGCAGTTCTTC
j_gene: TRBJ2-1
d_gene: .
abundance: .
v_gene: TRBV30

CDR3aa: CASSDKVTEAFF
CDR3nt: TGCGCCAGCAGTGATAAGGTCACTGAAGCTTTCTTT
j_gene: TRBJ1-1
d_gene: .
abundance: .
v_gene: TRBV10-1